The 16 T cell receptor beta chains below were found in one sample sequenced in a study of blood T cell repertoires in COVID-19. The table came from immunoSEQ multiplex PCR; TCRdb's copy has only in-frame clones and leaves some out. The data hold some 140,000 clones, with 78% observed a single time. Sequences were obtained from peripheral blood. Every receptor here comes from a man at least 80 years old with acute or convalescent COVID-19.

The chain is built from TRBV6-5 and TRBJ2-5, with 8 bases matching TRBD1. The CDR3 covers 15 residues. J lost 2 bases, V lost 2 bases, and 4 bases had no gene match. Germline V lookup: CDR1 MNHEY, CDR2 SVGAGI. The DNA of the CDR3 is TGTGCCAGCAGTTACACCGGGACAGGACAAGAGACCCAGTACTTC. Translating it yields CASSYTGTGQETQYF.

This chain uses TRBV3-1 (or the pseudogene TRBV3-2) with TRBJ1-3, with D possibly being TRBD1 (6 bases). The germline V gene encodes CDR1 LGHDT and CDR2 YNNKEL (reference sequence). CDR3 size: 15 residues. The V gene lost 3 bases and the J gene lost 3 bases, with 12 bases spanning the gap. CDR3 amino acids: CASSQNRVLGNTIYF. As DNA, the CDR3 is TGTGCCAGCAGCCAGAACAGGGTACTTGGAAACACCATATATTTT.

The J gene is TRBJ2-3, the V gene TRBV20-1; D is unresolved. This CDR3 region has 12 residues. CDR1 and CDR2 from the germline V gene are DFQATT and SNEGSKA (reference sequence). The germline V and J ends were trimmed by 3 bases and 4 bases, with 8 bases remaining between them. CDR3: CSASWAADTQYF. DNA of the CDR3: TGCAGTGCTAGTTGGGCCGCAGATACGCAGTATTTT.

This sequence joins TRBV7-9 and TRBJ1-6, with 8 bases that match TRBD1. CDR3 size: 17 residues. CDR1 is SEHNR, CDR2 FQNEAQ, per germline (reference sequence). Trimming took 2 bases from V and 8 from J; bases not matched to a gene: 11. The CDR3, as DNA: TGTGCCAGCAGCTTATGGGGAGGAGGACAGGGCGATTCACCCCTCCACTTT. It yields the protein CASSLWGGGQGDSPLHF.

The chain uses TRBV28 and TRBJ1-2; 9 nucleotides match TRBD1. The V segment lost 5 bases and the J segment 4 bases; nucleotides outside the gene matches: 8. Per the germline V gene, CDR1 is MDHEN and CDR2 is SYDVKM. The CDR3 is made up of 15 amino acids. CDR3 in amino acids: CASSGPGTGIYGYTF. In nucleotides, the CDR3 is TGTGCCAGCAGTGGACCGGGGACAGGGATCTATGGCTACACCTTC.

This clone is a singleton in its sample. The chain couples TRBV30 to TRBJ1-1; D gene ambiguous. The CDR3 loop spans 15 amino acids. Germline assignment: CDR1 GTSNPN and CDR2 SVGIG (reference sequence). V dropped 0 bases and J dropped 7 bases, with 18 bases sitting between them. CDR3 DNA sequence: TGTGCCTGGAGTGTCAGAGGAGGGCTGAAAGATGAAGCTTTCTTT. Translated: CAWSVRGGLKDEAFF.

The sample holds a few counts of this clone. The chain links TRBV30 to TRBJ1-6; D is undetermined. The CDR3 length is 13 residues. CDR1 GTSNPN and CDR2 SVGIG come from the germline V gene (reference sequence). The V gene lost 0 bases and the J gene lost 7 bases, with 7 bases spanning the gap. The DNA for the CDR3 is TGTGCCTGGAGTGTAGAGTCGAATTCACCCCTCCACTTT. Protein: CAWSVESNSPLHF.

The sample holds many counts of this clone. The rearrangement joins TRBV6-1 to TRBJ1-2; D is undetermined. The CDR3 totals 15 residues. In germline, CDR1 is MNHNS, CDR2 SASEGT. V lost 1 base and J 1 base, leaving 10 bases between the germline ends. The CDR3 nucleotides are TGTGCCAGCAGTGAAGACGGGGATAGTAACTATGGCTACACCTTC. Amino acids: CASSEDGDSNYGYTF.

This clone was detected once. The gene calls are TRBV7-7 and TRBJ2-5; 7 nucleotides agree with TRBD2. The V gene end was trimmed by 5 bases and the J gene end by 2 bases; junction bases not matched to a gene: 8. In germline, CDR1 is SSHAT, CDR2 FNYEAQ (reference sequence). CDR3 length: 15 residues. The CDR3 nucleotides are TGTGCCAGCAGCCTTGGGGGGGTGGGTCAAGAGACCCAGTACTTC. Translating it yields CASSLGGVGQETQYF.

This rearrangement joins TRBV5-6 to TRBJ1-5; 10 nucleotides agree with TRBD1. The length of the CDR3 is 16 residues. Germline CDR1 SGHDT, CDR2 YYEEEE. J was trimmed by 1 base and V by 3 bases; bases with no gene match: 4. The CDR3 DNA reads TGTGCCAGCAGCTCTACGGGACAGGGGAGCAATCAGCCCCAGCATTTT. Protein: CASSSTGQGSNQPQHF.

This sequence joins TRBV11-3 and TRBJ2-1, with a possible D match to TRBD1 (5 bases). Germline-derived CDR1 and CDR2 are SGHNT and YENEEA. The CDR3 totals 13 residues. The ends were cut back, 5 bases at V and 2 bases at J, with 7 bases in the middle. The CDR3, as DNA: TGTGCCAGCAGCGGGGCAGCCTACAATGAGCAGTTCTTC. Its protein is CASSGAAYNEQFF.

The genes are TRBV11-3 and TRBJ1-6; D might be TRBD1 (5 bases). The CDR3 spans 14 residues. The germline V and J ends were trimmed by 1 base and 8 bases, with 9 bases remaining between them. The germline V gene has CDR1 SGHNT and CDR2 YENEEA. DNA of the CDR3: TGTGCCAGCAGCTTAGGGGGCGCGGATTCACCCCTCCACTTT. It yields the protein CASSLGGADSPLHF.

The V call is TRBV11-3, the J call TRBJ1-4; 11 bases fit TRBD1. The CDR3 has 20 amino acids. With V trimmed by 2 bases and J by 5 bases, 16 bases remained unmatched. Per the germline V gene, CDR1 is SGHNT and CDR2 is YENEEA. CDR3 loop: CASSLPGTGGAPRINEKLFF. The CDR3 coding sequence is TGTGCCAGCAGCTTACCAGGGACAGGGGGGGCCCCCAGGATAAATGAAAAACTGTTTTTT.

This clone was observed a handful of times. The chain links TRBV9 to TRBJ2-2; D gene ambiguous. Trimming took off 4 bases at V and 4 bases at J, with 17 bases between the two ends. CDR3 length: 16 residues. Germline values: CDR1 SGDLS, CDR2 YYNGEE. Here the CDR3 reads CASSPRLVPSTGELFF. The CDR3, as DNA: TGTGCCAGCAGCCCCCGGCTAGTGCCCAGCACCGGGGAGCTGTTTTTT.

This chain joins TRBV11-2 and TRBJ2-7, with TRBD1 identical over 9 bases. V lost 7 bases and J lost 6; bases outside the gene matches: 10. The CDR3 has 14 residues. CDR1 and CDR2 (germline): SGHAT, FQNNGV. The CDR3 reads CASTLGKDRGEQYF. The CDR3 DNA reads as TGTGCCAGCACCCTAGGAAAGGACAGGGGCGAGCAGTACTTC.

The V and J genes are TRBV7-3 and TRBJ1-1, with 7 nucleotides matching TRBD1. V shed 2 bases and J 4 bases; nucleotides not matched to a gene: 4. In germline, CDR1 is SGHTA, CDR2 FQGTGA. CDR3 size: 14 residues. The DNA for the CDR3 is TGTGCCAGCAGCTTACAAGGGGGCGGCACTGAAGCTTTCTTT. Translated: CASSLQGGGTEAFF. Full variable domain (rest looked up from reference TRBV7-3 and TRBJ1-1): GAGVSQTPSNKVTEKGKYVELRCDPISGHTALYWYRQSLGQGPEFLIYFQGTGAADDSGLPNDRFFAVRPEGSVSTLKIQRTERGDSAVYLCASSLQGGGTEAFFGQGTRLTVV.